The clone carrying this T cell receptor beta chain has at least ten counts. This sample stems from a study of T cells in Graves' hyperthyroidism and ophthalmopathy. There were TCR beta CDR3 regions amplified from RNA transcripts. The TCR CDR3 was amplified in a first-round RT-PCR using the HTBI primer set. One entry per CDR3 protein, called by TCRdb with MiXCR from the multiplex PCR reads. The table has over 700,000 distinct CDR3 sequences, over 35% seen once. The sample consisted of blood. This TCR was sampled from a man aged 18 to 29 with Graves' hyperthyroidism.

CDR3 loop: CSARDPLVSYEQYF. Here the CDR3 DNA reads TGCAGTGCTAGAGATCCGCTAGTGTCCTACGAGCAGTACTTC. V and J are TRBV20-1 and TRBJ2-7; D unresolved. V was pared by 0 bases and J by 1 base, with 10 bases between. The germline gives CDR1 DFQATT, CDR2 SNEGSKA (reference sequence). This CDR3 comprises 14 residues.